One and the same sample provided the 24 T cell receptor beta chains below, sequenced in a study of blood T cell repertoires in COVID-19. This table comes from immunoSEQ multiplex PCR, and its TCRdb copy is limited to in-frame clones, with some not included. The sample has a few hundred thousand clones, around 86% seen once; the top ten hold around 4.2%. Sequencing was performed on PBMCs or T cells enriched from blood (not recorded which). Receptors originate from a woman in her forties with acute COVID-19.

The CDR3 bases are TGTGCCAGCAGCCAGGGGGCGAGGGACACCATATATTTT. The encoded protein is CASSQGARDTIYF. The chain is built from TRBV7-8 and TRBJ1-3; TRBD1 matches 8 bases. CDR3 length: 13 amino acids. CDR1 is SGHVS, CDR2 FQNEAQ, per germline. Trimming removed 5 bases from V and 8 bases from J; junction bases left unmatched: 5.

CDR3 amino acids: CASSLNEKLFF. The CDR3 nucleotides read TGTGCCAGCTCGTTAAATGAAAAACTGTTTTTT. The chain has TRBV2 and TRBJ1-4; D unclear. V was cut by 8 bases and J by 5 bases, with 6 bases left in between. The CDR3 totals 11 residues. Germline V gives CDR1 SNHLY, CDR2 FYNNEI.

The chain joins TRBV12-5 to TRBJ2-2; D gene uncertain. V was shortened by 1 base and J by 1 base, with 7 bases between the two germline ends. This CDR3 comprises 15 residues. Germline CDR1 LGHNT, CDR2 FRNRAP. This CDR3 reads CASGLARKNTGELFF. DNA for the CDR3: TGTGCTAGTGGTTTGGCCAGGAAGAACACCGGGGAGCTGTTTTTT.

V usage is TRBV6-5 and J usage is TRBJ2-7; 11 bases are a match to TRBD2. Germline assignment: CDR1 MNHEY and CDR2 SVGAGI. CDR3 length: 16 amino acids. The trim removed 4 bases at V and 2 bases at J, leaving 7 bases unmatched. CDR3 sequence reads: CASSLLDSGGAYEQYF. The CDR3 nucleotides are TGTGCCAGCAGTTTATTGGATAGCGGGGGGGCCTACGAGCAGTACTTC.

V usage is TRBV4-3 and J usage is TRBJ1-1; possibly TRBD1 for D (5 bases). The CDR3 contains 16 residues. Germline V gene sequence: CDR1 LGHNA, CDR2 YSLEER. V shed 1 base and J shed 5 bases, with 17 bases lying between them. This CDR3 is CASSQAGGGASTEAFF. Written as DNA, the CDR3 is TGCGCCAGCAGCCAAGCTGGGGGAGGGGCGTCGACTGAAGCTTTCTTT.

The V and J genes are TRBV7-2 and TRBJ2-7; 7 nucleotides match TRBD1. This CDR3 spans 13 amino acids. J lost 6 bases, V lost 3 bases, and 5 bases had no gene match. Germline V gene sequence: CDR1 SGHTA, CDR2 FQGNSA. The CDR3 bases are TGTGCCAGCAGCTTTAGACAGGGACGCGAGCAGTACTTC. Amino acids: CASSFRQGREQYF.

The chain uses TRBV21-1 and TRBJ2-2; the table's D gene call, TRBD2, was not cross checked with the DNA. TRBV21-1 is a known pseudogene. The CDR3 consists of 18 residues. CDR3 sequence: CASSKWPSGLLNTGELFF. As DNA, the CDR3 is TGTGCCAGCAGCAAATGGCCTAGCGGACTACTTAACACCGGGGAGCTGTTTTTT.

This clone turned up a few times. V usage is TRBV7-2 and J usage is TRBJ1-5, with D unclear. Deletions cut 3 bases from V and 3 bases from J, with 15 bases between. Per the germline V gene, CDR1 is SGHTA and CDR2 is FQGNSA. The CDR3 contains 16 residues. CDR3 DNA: TGTGCCAGCAGCTTGTCGGGGAATAGGGACAATCAGCCCCAGCATTTT. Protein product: CASSLSGNRDNQPQHF.

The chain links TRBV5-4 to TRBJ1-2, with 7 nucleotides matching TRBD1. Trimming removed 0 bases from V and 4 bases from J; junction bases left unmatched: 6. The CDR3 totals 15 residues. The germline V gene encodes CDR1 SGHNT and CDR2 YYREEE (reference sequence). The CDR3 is CASSLVVTGFYGYTF. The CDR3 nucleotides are TGTGCCAGCAGCTTGGTGGTGACAGGGTTCTATGGCTACACCTTC.

CDR3 nucleotides: TGCGCCAGCAGCCAAGATGGTTCTCAGGGGAATACAGATACGCAGTATTTT. It is translated as CASSQDGSQGNTDTQYF. The gene calls are TRBV4-1 and TRBJ2-3, with D possibly being TRBD1 (6 bases). CDR3 length: 17 amino acids. From germline, CDR1 is MGHRA and CDR2 YSYEKL. Trimming pared 0 bases from V and 3 bases from J, leaving 16 bases between.

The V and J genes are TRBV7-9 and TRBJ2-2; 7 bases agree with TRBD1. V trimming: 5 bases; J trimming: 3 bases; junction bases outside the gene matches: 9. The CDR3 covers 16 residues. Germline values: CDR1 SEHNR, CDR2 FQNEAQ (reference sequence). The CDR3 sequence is CASSLRKGADTGELFF. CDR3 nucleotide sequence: TGTGCCAGCAGCCTGCGTAAGGGGGCGGACACCGGGGAGCTGTTTTTT.

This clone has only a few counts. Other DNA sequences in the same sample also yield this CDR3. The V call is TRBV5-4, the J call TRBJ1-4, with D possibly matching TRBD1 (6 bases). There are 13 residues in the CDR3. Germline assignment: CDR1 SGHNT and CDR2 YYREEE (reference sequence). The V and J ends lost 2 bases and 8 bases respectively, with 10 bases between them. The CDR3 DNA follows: TGTGCCAGCAGCTTACAGGGAACAGAAAAACTGTTTTTT. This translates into CASSLQGTEKLFF.

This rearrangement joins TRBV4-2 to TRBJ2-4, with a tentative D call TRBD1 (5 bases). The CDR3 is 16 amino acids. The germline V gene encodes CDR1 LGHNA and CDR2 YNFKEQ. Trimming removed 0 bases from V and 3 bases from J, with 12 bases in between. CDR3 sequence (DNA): TGTGCCAGCAGCCAAGACGGCCAGGGAAACAAAAACATTCAGTACTTC. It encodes CASSQDGQGNKNIQYF.

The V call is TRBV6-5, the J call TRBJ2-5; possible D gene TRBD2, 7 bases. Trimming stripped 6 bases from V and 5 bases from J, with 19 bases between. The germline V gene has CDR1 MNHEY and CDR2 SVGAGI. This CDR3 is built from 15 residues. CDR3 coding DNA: TGTGCCAGCAGGCAATGGGGGGGACAAGGGGAGACCCAGTACTTC. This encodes CASRQWGGQGETQYF.

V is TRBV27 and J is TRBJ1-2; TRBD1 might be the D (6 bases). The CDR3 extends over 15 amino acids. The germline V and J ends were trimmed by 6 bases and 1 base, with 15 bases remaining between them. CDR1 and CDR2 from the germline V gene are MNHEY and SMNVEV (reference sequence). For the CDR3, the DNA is TGTGCCAGCAGCCACAGGACAGAGGGTAACTATGGCTACACCTTC. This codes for CASSHRTEGNYGYTF.

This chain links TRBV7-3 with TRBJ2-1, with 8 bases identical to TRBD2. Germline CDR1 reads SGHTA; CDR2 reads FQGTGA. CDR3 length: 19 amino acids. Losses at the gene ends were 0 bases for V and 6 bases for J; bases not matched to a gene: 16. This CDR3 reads CASSLTPRDGGGRSNEQFF. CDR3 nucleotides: TGTGCCAGCAGCTTAACCCCTCGGGACGGCGGGGGGCGATCCAATGAGCAGTTCTTC.

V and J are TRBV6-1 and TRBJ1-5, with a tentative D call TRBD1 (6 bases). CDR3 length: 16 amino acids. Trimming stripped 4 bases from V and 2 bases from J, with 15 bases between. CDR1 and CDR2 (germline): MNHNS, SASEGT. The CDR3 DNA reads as TGTGCCAGCAGTGCACAGGGCGGTCTTGGCAATCAGCCCCAGCATTTT. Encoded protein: CASSAQGGLGNQPQHF.

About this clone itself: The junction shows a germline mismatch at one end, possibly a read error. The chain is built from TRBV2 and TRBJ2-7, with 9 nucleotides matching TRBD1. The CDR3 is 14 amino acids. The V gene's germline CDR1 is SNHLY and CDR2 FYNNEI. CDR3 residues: CASRKDRGSFEQYF. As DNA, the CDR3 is TGTGCCAGCAGGAAGGACAGGGGATCCTTCGAGCAGTACTTC.

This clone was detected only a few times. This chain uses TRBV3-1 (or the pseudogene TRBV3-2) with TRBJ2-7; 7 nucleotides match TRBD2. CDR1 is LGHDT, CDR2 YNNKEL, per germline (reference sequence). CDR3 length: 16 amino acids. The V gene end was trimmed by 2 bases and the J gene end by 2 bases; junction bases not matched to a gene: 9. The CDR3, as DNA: TGTGCCAGCAGCCAACATCAGCAGCGGGGACCCTACGAGCAGTACTTC. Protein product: CASSQHQQRGPYEQYF.

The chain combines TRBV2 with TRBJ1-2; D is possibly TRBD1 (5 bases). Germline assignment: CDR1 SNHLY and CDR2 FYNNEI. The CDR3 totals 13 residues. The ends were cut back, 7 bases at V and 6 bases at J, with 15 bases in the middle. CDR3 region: CASNPSRVDGYTF. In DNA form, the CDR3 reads TGTGCCAGCAACCCCTCCAGGGTGGATGGCTACACCTTC.

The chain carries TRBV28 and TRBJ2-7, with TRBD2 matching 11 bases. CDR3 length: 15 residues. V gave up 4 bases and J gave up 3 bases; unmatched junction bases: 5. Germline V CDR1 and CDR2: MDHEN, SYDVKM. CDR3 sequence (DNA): TGTGCCAGCAGTTCTCTAGCGGGAGGTCACTACGAGCAGTACTTC. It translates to CASSSLAGGHYEQYF.

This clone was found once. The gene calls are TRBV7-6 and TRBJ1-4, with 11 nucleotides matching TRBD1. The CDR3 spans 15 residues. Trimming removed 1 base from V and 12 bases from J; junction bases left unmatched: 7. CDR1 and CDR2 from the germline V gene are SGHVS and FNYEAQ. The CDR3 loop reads CASSLGAPGQGELFF. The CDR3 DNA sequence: TGTGCCAGCAGCTTAGGAGCCCCGGGACAGGGGGAACTGTTTTTT.

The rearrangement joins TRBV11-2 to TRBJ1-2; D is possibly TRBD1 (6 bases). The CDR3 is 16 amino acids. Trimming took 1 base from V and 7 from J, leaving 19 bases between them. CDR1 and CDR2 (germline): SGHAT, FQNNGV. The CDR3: CASSLGVSGVVGGYTF. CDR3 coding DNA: TGTGCCAGCAGCTTAGGAGTTTCAGGGGTGGTTGGTGGCTACACCTTC.

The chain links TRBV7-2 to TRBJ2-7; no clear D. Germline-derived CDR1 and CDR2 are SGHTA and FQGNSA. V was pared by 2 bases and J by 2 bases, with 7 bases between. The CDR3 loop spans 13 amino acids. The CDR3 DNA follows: TGTGCCAGCAGCTTACCTCCTACCTACGAGCAGTACTTC. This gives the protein CASSLPPTYEQYF.